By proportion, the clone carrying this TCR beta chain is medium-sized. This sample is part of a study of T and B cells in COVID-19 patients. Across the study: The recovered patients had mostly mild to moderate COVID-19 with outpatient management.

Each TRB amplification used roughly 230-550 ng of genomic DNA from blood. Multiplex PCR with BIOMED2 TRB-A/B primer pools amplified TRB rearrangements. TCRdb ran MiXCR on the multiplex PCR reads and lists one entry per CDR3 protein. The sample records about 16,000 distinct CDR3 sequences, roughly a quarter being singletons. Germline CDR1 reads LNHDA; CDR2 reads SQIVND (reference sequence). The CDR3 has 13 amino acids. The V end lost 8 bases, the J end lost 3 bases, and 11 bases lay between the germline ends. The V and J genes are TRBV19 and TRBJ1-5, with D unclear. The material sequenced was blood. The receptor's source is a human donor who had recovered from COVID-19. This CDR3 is CASRGRNNQPQHF. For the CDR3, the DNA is TGTGCCAGTCGTGGACGGAACAATCAGCCCCAGCATTTT.